Listed here are 20 T cell receptor beta chains from one sample, sequenced in a study of a mutant IDH1 vaccine in newly diagnosed glioma. Regarding time point: week 47, end of study. Every vaccine dose comprised 300 ug of mutant IDH1 20-mer peptide plus topical imiquimod. Some clones are missing from TCRdb's copy, which holds only in-frame ones; the method was immunoSEQ multiplex PCR. The sample consists of 50,000 to 70,000 clones, around 83% of them appearing once. No antigen has been identified for these receptors. This sample comprised PBMCs, obtained from a glioma patient whose treatment included an IDH1 peptide vaccine. These receptors were obtained from a woman in her forties or fifties with glioma.

This clone was observed once. The V call is TRBV29-1, the J call TRBJ1-6, with D hard to call. The V gene's germline CDR1 is SQVTM and CDR2 ANQGSEA. This CDR3 is built from 12 residues. V was clipped by 4 bases and J by 4 bases, with 5 bases between them. The CDR3 coding sequence is TGCAGCGTTGGAGATTATAATTCACCCCTCCACTTT. Residues: CSVGDYNSPLHF.

The chain carries TRBV15 and TRBJ1-5; 7 bases agree with TRBD1. V lost 4 bases to trimming and J lost 3 bases; unmatched junction nucleotides: 6. The CDR3 length is 15 residues. The germline V gene encodes CDR1 LNHNV and CDR2 YYDKDF (reference sequence). In DNA, the CDR3 is TGTGCCACCAGCACAAGCGGGACAGTCAATCAGCCCCAGCATTTT. Translated, it gives CATSTSGTVNQPQHF.

V gene TRBV6-5 combines with J gene TRBJ2-5, with D perhaps TRBD1 (6 bases). V gave up 4 bases and J gave up 9 bases, with 18 bases separating them. Germline assignment: CDR1 MNHEY and CDR2 SVGAGI. The CDR3 has 14 residues. CDR3 bases: TGTGCCAGCAGTTCGTCACTAGGTTCAGGGGCCCAGTACTTC. Translation gives CASSSSLGSGAQYF.

The chain combines TRBV9 with TRBJ1-1; D unclear. The CDR3 has 13 residues. From germline, CDR1 is SGDLS and CDR2 YYNGEE. V was clipped by 0 bases and J by 8 bases, with 11 bases between them. The CDR3 loop reads CASSVDGLGEAFF. The CDR3 DNA reads as TGTGCCAGCAGCGTAGACGGCCTGGGAGAAGCTTTCTTT.

J is TRBJ1-6 and V is TRBV7-2; 9 bases fit TRBD1. The CDR3 has 14 amino acids. Germline CDR1 and CDR2: SGHTA and FQGNSA. V shed 3 bases and J 9 bases; nucleotides not matched to a gene: 3. CDR3 in amino acids: CASSLDRGGSPLHF. The CDR3 DNA sequence: TGTGCCAGCAGCTTGGACAGGGGAGGTTCACCCCTCCACTTT.

This rearrangement joins TRBV5-1 to TRBJ2-5, with D perhaps being TRBD1 or TRBD2 (5 bases each). CDR1 is SGHRS and CDR2 is YFSETQ in the germline V gene. The CDR3 has 13 amino acids. Trimming shortened V by 4 bases and J by 3 bases, and 10 bases separated the two germline ends. As DNA, the CDR3 is TGCGCCAGCAGCCGGTGGGACGAAGAGACCCAGTACTTC. Residues: CASSRWDEETQYF. The whole variable domain, filled in from reference TRBV5-1 and TRBJ2-5, reads KAGVTQTPRYLIKTRGQQVTLSCSPISGHRSVSWYQQTPGQGLQFLFEYFSETQRNKGNFPGRFSGRQFSNSRSEMNVSTLELGDSALYLCASSRWDEETQYFGPGTRLLVL.

For the CDR3, the DNA is TGCGCCAGCAGCTTAGGGGACATTAATGAAAAACTGTTTTTT. Residues: CASSLGDINEKLFF. The rearrangement uses TRBV5-1 and TRBJ1-4, with D perhaps matching TRBD1 (6 bases). The CDR3 is 14 amino acids. Germline CDR1 SGHRS, CDR2 YFSETQ. Trimming removed 2 bases from V and 4 bases from J, with 9 bases in between.

The rearrangement uses TRBV7-2 and TRBJ1-2; D might be TRBD1 (6 bases). V lost 1 base, J lost 0 bases, and 15 bases lay in between. Germline lookup yields CDR1 SGHTA and CDR2 FQGNSA. This CDR3 has 17 amino acids. CDR3 sequence reads: CASSLGPGTTTNYGYTF. The CDR3 DNA is TGTGCCAGCAGCTTAGGCCCAGGGACAACCACTAACTATGGCTACACCTTC.

The chain uses TRBV2 and TRBJ2-3; 9 bases line up with TRBD2. Germline V gives CDR1 SNHLY, CDR2 FYNNEI. The CDR3 contains 17 residues. Losses at the gene ends were 5 bases for V and 0 bases for J; bases not matched to a gene: 9. DNA for the CDR3: TGTGCCAGCAGTTTCCTTCCAGCGGGGGGAAGCACAGATACGCAGTATTTT. Translation: CASSFLPAGGSTDTQYF.

The gene calls are TRBV5-1 and TRBJ1-1, with D perhaps TRBD1 (6 bases). The CDR3 runs to 14 residues. Germline values: CDR1 SGHRS, CDR2 YFSETQ. The V end lost 4 bases, the J end lost 2 bases, and 12 bases lay between the germline ends. As DNA, the CDR3 is TGCGCCAGCAGCCCGGGACACCAAAACACTGAAGCTTTCTTT. Protein product: CASSPGHQNTEAFF.

This sequence joins TRBV19 and TRBJ2-5; 8 bases line up with TRBD1. Unmatched junction bases numbered 6, after V lost 1 base and J lost 5 bases. Per germline, CDR1 LNHDA and CDR2 SQIVND (reference sequence). CDR3 length equals 15 residues. CDR3 protein: CASSIGTGIGETQYF. In nucleotides, the CDR3 is TGTGCCAGTAGTATAGGGACAGGGATAGGGGAGACCCAGTACTTC.

The rearrangement links TRBV30 to TRBJ1-2; D is unclear. Germline V CDR1 and CDR2: GTSNPN, SVGIG (reference sequence). Trimming shortened V by 4 bases and J by 5 bases, and 29 bases separated the two germline ends. The CDR3 contains 18 residues. Here the CDR3 DNA reads TGTGCCTGGATCCTAGACCCCGCGACTGACAAGTCGGAATATGGCTACACCTTC. Translation gives CAWILDPATDKSEYGYTF. The entire variable domain, with the rest obtained from reference TRBV30 and TRBJ1-2, is as follows: SQTIHQWPATLVQPVGSPLSLECTVEGTSNPNLYWYRQAAGRGLQLLFYSVGIGQISSEVPQNLSASRPQDRQFILSSKKLLLSDSGFYLCAWILDPATDKSEYGYTFGSGTRLTVV.

The chain employs TRBV4-2 and TRBJ2-7; TRBD2 matches 8 bases. With V trimmed by 4 bases and J by 1 base, 9 bases remained unmatched. This CDR3 region has 16 residues. The germline CDR1 and CDR2 sequences are LGHNA and YNFKEQ. This chain's CDR3 is CASSRHAGGQSYEQYF. Here the CDR3 DNA reads TGTGCCAGCAGCCGCCACGCGGGGGGCCAATCCTACGAGCAGTACTTC.

The chain is built from TRBV6-5 and TRBJ2-5; TRBD1 or TRBD2 may be the D gene (6 bases each). The CDR3 has 13 amino acids. V lost 7 bases, J lost 5 bases, and 14 bases lay in between. From germline, CDR1 is MNHEY and CDR2 SVGAGI. This chain's CDR3 is CASTDGGLETQYF. In DNA, the CDR3 is TGTGCCAGCACCGATGGGGGGCTGGAGACCCAGTACTTC.

This chain links TRBV4-3 with TRBJ2-7; 7 positions match TRBD1. Germline V gene lookup returns CDR1 LGHNA and CDR2 YSLEER. V shed 1 base and J 3 bases; nucleotides not matched to a gene: 3. This CDR3 contains 14 residues. CDR3 region: CASSQGQGNYEQYF. The CDR3 nucleotides are TGCGCCAGCAGCCAAGGACAGGGTAACTACGAGCAGTACTTC.

CDR3 amino acids: CAWGAEAAGNTIYF. As DNA, the CDR3 is TGTGCCTGGGGGGCAGAAGCGGCCGGAAACACCATATATTTT. The chain combines TRBV30 with TRBJ1-3; TRBD1 is a possible D gene (5 bases). The CDR3 extends over 14 amino acids. Trimming shortened V by 5 bases and J by 4 bases, and 15 bases separated the two germline ends. Germline V lookup: CDR1 GTSNPN, CDR2 SVGIG (reference sequence).

The CDR3 sequence is CASSSVPGAAEGSYNSPLHF. The CDR3 DNA follows: TGTGCCAGCAGCTCCGTCCCGGGGGCTGCGGAGGGCTCCTATAATTCACCCCTCCACTTT. The chain has TRBV9 and TRBJ1-6, with D maybe TRBD1 (6 bases). Per the germline V gene, CDR1 is SGDLS and CDR2 is YYNGEE. The CDR3 is 20 residues long. V lost 4 bases and J lost 0, with 23 bases in between. Variable domain in full (rest from reference TRBV9 and TRBJ1-6): DSGVTQTPKHLITATGQRVTLRCSPRSGDLSVYWYQQSLDQGLQFLIQYYNGEERAKGNILERFSAQQFPDLHSELNLSSLELGDSALYFCASSSVPGAAEGSYNSPLHFGNGTRLTVT.

As DNA, the CDR3 is TGTGCCAGCAGTGACACCTTTCGACCCTCAGGGCCGAGGAGAGGCTACACCTTC. Translated: CASSDTFRPSGPRRGYTF. This chain uses TRBV6-4 with TRBJ1-2; possible D gene TRBD1, 5 bases. The V end lost 2 bases, the J end lost 8 bases, and 27 bases lay between the germline ends. The CDR3 runs 18 residues. The germline CDR1 and CDR2 sequences are MRHNA and SNTAGT.

The chain joins TRBV30 to TRBJ2-3; TRBD2 is a possible D gene (6 bases). This CDR3 comprises 17 residues. Trimming stripped 0 bases from V and 4 bases from J, with 20 bases between. Germline assignment: CDR1 GTSNPN and CDR2 SVGIG (reference sequence). Here the CDR3 DNA reads TGTGCCTGGAGTGTAGGGGCCGAGACTAGATTCGCAGATACGCAGTATTTT. Translated: CAWSVGAETRFADTQYF.

The V call is TRBV28, the J call TRBJ2-5, with 7 bases lining up with TRBD2. V was clipped by 8 bases and J by 5 bases; unmatched bases: 8. Germline CDR1 and CDR2: MDHEN and SYDVKM. CDR3 size: 13 residues. The CDR3 DNA reads TGTGCCAGCCACCCGGGGAGGGTGGAGACCCAGTACTTC. This codes for CASHPGRVETQYF.